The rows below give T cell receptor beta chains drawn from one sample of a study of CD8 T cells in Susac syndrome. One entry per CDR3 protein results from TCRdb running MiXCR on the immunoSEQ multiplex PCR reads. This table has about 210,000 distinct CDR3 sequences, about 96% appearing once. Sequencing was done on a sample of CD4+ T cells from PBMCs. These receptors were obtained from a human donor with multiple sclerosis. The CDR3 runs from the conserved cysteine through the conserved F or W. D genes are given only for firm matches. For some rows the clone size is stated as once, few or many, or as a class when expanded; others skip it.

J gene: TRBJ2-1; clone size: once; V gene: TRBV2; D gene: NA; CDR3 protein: CASSEEGLHEFF; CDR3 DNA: TGTGCCAGCAGTGAAGAGGGACTCCACGAGTTCTTC
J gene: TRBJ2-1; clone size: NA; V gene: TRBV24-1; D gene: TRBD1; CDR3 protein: CATSPHRGDVNEQFF; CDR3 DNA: TGTGCCACCAGCCCCCACAGGGGGGATGTCAATGAGCAGTTCTTC
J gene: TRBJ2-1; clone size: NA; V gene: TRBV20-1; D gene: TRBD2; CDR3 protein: CSARDRLAGVNEQFF; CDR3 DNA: TGCAGTGCTAGAGATCGGTTAGCGGGAGTCAATGAGCAGTTCTTC
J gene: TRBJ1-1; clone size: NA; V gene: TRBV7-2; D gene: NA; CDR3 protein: CASSVGGIYTEAFF; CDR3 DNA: TGTGCCAGCAGCGTAGGGGGGATTTACACTGAAGCTTTCTTT
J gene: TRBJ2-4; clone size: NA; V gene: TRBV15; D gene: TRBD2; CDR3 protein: CATSRELGSGDIQYF; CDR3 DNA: TGTGCCACCAGCAGAGAGTTGGGCAGCGGGGACATTCAGTACTTC
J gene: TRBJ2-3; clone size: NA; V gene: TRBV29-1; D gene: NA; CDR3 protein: CSVVFVEDSYTDTQYF; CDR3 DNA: TGCAGCGTTGTATTTGTGGAAGACAGTTACACAGATACGCAGTATTTT
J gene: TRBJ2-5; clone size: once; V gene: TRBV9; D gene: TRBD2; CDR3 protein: CASSVAVREGQETQYF; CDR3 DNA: TGTGCCAGCAGCGTAGCGGTGAGGGAGGGCCAAGAGACCCAGTACTTC
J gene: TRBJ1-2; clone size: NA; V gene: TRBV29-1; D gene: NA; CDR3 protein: CSVEKFDGYTF; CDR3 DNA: TGCAGCGTTGAAAAGTTCGATGGCTACACCTTC
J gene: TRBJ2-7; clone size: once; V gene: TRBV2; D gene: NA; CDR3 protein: CASSEEWGLEYF; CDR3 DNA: TGTGCCAGCAGTGAAGAGTGGGGGTTAGAGTACTTC
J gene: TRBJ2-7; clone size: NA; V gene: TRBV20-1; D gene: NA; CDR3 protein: CSATNDYEQYF; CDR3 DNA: TGCAGTGCTACGAATGACTACGAGCAGTACTTC
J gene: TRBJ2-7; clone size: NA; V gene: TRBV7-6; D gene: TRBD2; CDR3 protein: CASSNVAGPYEQYF; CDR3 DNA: TGTGCCAGCAGCAACGTAGCGGGTCCCTACGAGCAGTACTTC
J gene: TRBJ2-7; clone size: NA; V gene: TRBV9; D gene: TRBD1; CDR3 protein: CASSVGAGGSYEQYF; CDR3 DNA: TGTGCCAGCAGCGTAGGCGCAGGGGGCTCCTACGAGCAGTACTTC
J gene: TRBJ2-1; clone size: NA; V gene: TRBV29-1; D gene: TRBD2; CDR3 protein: CSVDGREGYNEQFF; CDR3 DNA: TGCAGCGTTGATGGGCGGGAGGGCTACAATGAGCAGTTCTTC
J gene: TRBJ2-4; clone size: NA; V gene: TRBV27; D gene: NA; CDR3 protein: CASSFSINAKNIQYF; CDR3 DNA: TGTGCCAGCAGTTTCTCTATAAACGCCAAAAACATTCAGTACTTC
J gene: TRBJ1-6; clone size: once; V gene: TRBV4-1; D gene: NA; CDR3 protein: CASSQVPSNSPLHF; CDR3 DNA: TGCGCCAGCAGCCAAGTTCCGTCTAATTCACCCCTCCACTTT
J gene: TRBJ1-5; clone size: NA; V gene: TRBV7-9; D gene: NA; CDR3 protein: CASSFYSNQPQHF; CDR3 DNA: TGTGCCAGCAGCTTCTATAGCAATCAGCCCCAGCATTTT
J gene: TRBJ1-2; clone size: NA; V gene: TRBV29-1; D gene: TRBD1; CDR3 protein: CSGRTGISNGYTF; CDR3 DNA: TGCAGCGGCCGGACAGGGATCTCTAATGGCTACACCTTC
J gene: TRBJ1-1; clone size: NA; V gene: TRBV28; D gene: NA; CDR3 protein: CASSFLPQNTEAFF; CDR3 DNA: TGTGCCAGCAGTTTCCTACCGCAGAACACTGAAGCTTTCTTT
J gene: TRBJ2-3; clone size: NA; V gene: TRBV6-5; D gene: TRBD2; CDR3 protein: CASSSPGLAGSSDTQYF; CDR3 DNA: TGTGCCAGCAGTTCCCCCGGACTAGCGGGAAGCTCAGATACGCAGTATTTT
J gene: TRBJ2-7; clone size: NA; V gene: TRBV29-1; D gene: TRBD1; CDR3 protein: CSVEFEHRGLYEQYF; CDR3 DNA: TGCAGCGTTGAATTTGAGCACAGGGGGCTCTACGAGCAGTACTTC
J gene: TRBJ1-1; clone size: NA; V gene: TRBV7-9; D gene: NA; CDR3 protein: CASITWGITEAFF; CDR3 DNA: TGTGCCAGCATAACCTGGGGAATCACTGAAGCTTTCTTT
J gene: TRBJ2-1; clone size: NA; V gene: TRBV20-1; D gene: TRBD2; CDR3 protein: CSARPSGRRNEQFF; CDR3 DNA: TGCAGTGCTAGACCTAGCGGGAGGAGGAATGAGCAGTTCTTC
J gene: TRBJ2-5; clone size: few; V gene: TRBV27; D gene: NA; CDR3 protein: CASSLSGAQETQYF; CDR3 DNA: TGTGCCAGCAGTTTATCGGGCGCTCAAGAGACCCAGTACTTC
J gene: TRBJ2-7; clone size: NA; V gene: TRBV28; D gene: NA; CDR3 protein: CASSFLPQGRTYEQYF; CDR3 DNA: TGTGCCAGCAGTTTCCTCCCCCAGGGGCGAACCTACGAGCAGTACTTC
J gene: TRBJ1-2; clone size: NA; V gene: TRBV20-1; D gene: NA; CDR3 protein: CSAAGIYDGYTF; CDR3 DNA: TGCAGTGCTGCGGGGATTTATGATGGCTACACCTTC
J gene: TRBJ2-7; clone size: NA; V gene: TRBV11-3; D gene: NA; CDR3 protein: CAGSLGESSYEQYF; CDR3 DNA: TGTGCCGGCAGCTTAGGAGAGAGCTCCTACGAGCAGTACTTC
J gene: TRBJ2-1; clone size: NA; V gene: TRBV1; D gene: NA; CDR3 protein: CTSSQEGDSPYNEQFF; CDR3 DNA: TGCACCAGCAGCCAAGAGGGGGACAGCCCCTACAATGAGCAGTTCTTC
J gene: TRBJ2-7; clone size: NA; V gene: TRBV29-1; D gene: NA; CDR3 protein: CSVVGRGSSYEQYF; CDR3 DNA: TGCAGCGTTGTGGGCAGGGGTTCTTCCTACGAGCAGTACTTC
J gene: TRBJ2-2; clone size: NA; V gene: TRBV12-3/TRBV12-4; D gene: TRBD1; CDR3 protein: CASSLQGVGELFF; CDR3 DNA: TGTGCCAGCAGTTTACAGGGGGTCGGGGAGCTGTTTTTT
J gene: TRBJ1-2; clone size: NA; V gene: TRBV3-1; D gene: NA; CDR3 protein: CASSDRQAPRYGYTF; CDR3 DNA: TGTGCCAGCAGCGACCGACAGGCGCCCCGCTATGGCTACACCTTC
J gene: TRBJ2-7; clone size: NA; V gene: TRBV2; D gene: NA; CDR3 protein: CASRGTTYEQYF; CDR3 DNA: TGTGCCAGCAGAGGGACAACCTACGAGCAGTACTTC
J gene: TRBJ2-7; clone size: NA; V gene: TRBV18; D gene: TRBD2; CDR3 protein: CASSGTSGLNEQYF; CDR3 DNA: TGTGCCAGCTCCGGGACTAGCGGGCTCAACGAGCAGTACTTC
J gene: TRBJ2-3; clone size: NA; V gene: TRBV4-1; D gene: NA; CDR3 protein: CASSQELTDTQYF; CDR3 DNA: TGCGCCAGCAGCCAAGAGCTCACAGATACGCAGTATTTT
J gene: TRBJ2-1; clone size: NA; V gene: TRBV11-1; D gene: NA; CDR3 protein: CASSLATLRYEQFF; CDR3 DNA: TGTGCCAGCAGCTTAGCCACGCTTAGGTATGAGCAGTTCTTC
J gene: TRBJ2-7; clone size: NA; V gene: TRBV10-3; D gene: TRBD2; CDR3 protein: CAIERGRGDEQYF; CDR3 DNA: TGTGCCATAGAGCGGGGTAGGGGTGACGAGCAGTACTTC
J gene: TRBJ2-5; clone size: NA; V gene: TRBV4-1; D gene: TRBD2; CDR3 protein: CASSQLPGLASGETQYF; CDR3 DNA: TGCGCCAGCAGCCAATTACCGGGACTAGCATCAGGAGAGACCCAGTACTTC
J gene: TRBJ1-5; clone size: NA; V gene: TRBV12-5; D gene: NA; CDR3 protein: CASGISGLNQPQHF; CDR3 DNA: TGTGCTAGTGGGATATCAGGGCTCAATCAGCCCCAGCATTTT
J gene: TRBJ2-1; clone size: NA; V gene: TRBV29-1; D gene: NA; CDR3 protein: CSALPWSSYNEQFF; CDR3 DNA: TGCAGCGCCTTGCCGTGGAGCTCCTACAATGAGCAGTTCTTC
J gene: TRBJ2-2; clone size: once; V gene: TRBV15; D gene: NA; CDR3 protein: CATSRDRVPGELFF; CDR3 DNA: TGTGCCACCAGCAGAGATCGGGTTCCCGGGGAGCTGTTTTTT
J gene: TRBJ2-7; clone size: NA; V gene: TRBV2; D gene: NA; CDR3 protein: CASSVVAFIGQYF; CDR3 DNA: TGTGCCAGCAGTGTGGTCGCCTTTATTGGGCAGTACTTC
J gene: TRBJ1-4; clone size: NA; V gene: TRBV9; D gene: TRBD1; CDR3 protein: CASSSRTGEGEKLFF; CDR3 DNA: TGTGCCAGCAGCTCCCGGACAGGGGAAGGTGAAAAACTGTTTTTT
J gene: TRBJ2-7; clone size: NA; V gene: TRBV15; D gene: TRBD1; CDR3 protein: CATSSRSTGSTYEQYF; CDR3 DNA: TGTGCCACCAGCAGTCGGTCGACAGGGTCTACCTACGAGCAGTACTTC
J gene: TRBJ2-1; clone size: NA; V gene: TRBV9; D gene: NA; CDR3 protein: CASSALGHPTYNEQFF; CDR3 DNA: TGTGCCAGCAGCGCACTCGGCCACCCAACCTACAATGAGCAGTTCTTC
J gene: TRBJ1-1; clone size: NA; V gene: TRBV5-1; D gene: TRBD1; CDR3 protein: CASSFGQGGSLTEAFF; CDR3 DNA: TGCGCCAGCAGCTTCGGACAGGGAGGATCATTGACTGAAGCTTTCTTT
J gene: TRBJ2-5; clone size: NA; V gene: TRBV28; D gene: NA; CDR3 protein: CASSGAPPTTQYF; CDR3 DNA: TGTGCCAGCTCCGGGGCACCGCCGACGACCCAGTACTTC